The 26 T cell receptor beta chains below all came from one sample that was sequenced in a study of response to subunit inactivated influenza vaccine. TCRdb called the RT-PCR reads again in MiXCR, with one record for every CDR3 protein. The data contain about 500,000 distinct CDR3 sequences, less than 7.5% of them seen just once; the ten biggest clones take up 10% to 15%. The sequenced sample was PBMCs from blood, obtained approximately 25 months after vaccination. These receptors came from a man aged 45-69 years who received an inactivated influenza vaccine.

The chain uses TRBV5-1 and TRBJ2-1, with 7 bases fitting TRBD2. The germline V gene encodes CDR1 SGHRS and CDR2 YFSETQ. This CDR3 contains 13 residues. With 4 bases clipped from V and 4 bases from J, the junction kept 2 bases outside the gene matches. The CDR3 bases are TGCGCCAGCAGCACTAGCGCGTACAATGAGCAGTTCTTC. Its translation is CASSTSAYNEQFF.

This clonotype was seen many times. The rearrangement joins TRBV12-3 or TRBV12-4 to TRBJ2-4; tentatively, D is TRBD2 (5 bases). The CDR3 loop spans 13 amino acids. The V gene lost 3 bases and the J gene lost 6 bases, with 9 bases spanning the gap. CDR3 sequence (DNA): TGTGCCAGCAGTTTGCGACGGGGAAACATTCAGTACTTC. Amino acids: CASSLRRGNIQYF.

The rearrangement joins TRBV20-1 to TRBJ1-3; no firm D call. CDR1 is DFQATT, CDR2 SNEGSKA, per germline (reference sequence). V gave up 6 bases and J gave up 1 base, with 7 bases separating them. This CDR3 comprises 12 residues. CDR3 bases: TGCAGTGCAACAGAATCTGGAAACACCATATATTTT. Its protein is CSATESGNTIYF.

This clonotype was recorded many times. The chain couples TRBV20-1 to TRBJ1-1, with D possibly TRBD1 on 5 matching bases. The CDR3 runs 13 residues. CDR1 is DFQATT and CDR2 is SNEGSKA in the germline V gene (reference sequence). Trimming stripped 6 bases from V and 10 bases from J, with 21 bases between. The CDR3 region is CSASQGVGRGAFF. The DNA of the CDR3 is TGCAGTGCGAGCCAGGGTGTGGGTCGGGGAGCTTTCTTT.

This clonotype was seen at least ten times. The chain recombines TRBV7-2 with TRBJ1-2; D is perhaps TRBD1 (5 bases). The CDR3 is made up of 14 amino acids. Germline V gene lookup returns CDR1 SGHTA and CDR2 FQGNSA. Deletions cut 5 bases from V and 4 bases from J, with 14 bases between. The CDR3 loop is CASSLGTSGYGYTF. The DNA for the CDR3 is TGTGCCAGCAGCCTCGGGACTTCTGGCTATGGCTACACCTTC. The whole variable domain, filled in from reference TRBV7-2 and TRBJ1-2, reads GAGVSQSPSNKVTEKGKDVELRCDPISGHTALYWYRQSLGQGLEFLIYFQGNSAPDKSGLPSDRFSAERTGGSVSTLTIQRTQQEDSAVYLCASSLGTSGYGYTFGSGTRLTVV.

The V and J genes are TRBV4-2 and TRBJ2-1; tentatively, D is TRBD2 (5 bases). Trimming left V 0 bases short and J 0 bases short, with 9 bases between. Germline-derived CDR1 and CDR2 are LGHNA and YNFKEQ. This CDR3 has 16 residues. CDR3 sequence (DNA): TGTGCCAGCAGCCAAGATCTTGAGGGCTCCTACAATGAGCAGTTCTTC. Translated: CASSQDLEGSYNEQFF.

This clonotype occurred many times. J is TRBJ1-5 and V is TRBV20-1, with D unclear. Trimming took off 0 bases at V and 4 bases at J, with 4 bases between the two ends. This CDR3 has 12 amino acids. CDR1 and CDR2 from the germline V gene are DFQATT and SNEGSKA (reference sequence). The CDR3 DNA sequence: TGCAGTGCTAGAGATATAAATCAGCCCCAGCATTTT. It translates to CSARDINQPQHF.

The table lists this clonotype with a few counts. V is TRBV5-1 and J is TRBJ2-3, with unresolved D. In germline, CDR1 is SGHRS, CDR2 YFSETQ. The length of the CDR3 is 15 residues. Trimming stripped 1 base from V and 5 bases from J, with 14 bases between. The CDR3 is CASSLQQPDLDTQYF. DNA of the CDR3: TGCGCCAGCAGCTTGCAGCAACCCGACCTAGATACGCAGTATTTT.

This clonotype was counted many times. The DNA of the CDR3 is TGCGCCAGCAGCCAAGATCAGGGGACTAGCGGGAGACAAGAGACCCAGTACTTC. This codes for CASSQDQGTSGRQETQYF. The rearrangement links TRBV4-1 to TRBJ2-5; 14 bases are a match to TRBD2. The J segment lost 2 bases and the V segment lost 0 bases, leaving 5 bases of the junction unmatched. This CDR3 contains 18 residues. The germline CDR1 and CDR2 sequences are MGHRA and YSYEKL.

This clonotype was seen at least ten times. The V gene is TRBV4-1, the J gene TRBJ2-5; 12 positions match TRBD2. The germline CDR1 and CDR2 sequences are MGHRA and YSYEKL. The V segment lost 4 bases and the J segment 2 bases; nucleotides outside the gene matches: 8. CDR3 length: 17 residues. The CDR3 bases are TGCGCCAGCAGCCGACTAACTAGCGGGGGGCCGCAAGAGACCCAGTACTTC. Its translation: CASSRLTSGGPQETQYF.

The chain uses TRBV5-1 and TRBJ2-2; no clear D. This CDR3 spans 13 amino acids. Trimming took off 2 bases at V and 6 bases at J, with 8 bases between the two ends. CDR1 SGHRS and CDR2 YFSETQ come from the germline V gene. CDR3 DNA sequence: TGCGCCAGCAGCTTCAGAAACTCCGGGGAGCTGTTTTTT. It encodes CASSFRNSGELFF.

This clonotype came up many times. The chain links TRBV10-3 to TRBJ2-5, with D tentatively TRBD1 or TRBD2 (5 bases each). Germline CDR1 is ENHRY and CDR2 is SYGVKD. The CDR3 has 12 amino acids. V was pared by 4 bases and J by 5 bases, with 8 bases between. DNA for the CDR3: TGTGCCATCAGTGGGGACGGGGAGACCCAGTACTTC. Residues: CAISGDGETQYF.

The genes are TRBV7-2 and TRBJ1-1; maybe TRBD1 (5 bases). In germline, CDR1 is SGHTA, CDR2 FQGNSA. CDR3 size: 15 residues. The V end lost 5 bases, the J end lost 5 bases, and 18 bases lay between the germline ends. CDR3 loop: CASSLGAGMGTEAFF. The CDR3 DNA sequence: TGTGCCAGCAGCCTTGGGGCAGGGATGGGGACTGAAGCTTTCTTT.

V gene TRBV28 combines with J gene TRBJ1-5; TRBD1 matches 7 bases. This CDR3 comprises 15 residues. The V gene's germline CDR1 is MDHEN and CDR2 SYDVKM. V gave up 7 bases and J gave up 6 bases; unmatched junction bases: 12. CDR3 sequence (DNA): TGTGCCAGCACCAGAGTGAAGGGGGCGAGTCAGCCCCAGCATTTT. It is translated as CASTRVKGASQPQHF.

Ten or more counts support this clonotype. The chain employs TRBV29-1 and TRBJ2-3, with D hard to call. With 0 bases removed from V and 4 bases from J, the gap between germline ends came to 5 bases. CDR1 SQVTM and CDR2 ANQGSEA come from the germline V gene. The CDR3 runs 12 residues. The CDR3 protein is CSVEEKADTQYF. CDR3 DNA sequence: TGCAGCGTTGAAGAGAAAGCAGATACGCAGTATTTT.

The table lists this clonotype with many counts. The V and J genes are TRBV5-4 and TRBJ2-2; D might be TRBD2 (6 bases). Trimming stripped 2 bases from V and 2 bases from J, with 10 bases between. This CDR3 has 15 amino acids. Germline assignment: CDR1 SGHNT and CDR2 YYREEE (reference sequence). This CDR3 is CASSLPGLNTGELFF. The DNA for the CDR3 is TGTGCCAGCAGCTTACCGGGACTCAACACCGGGGAGCTGTTTTTT.

V and J are TRBV4-1 and TRBJ2-3; D is perhaps TRBD2 (6 bases). V lost 0 bases and J lost 5, with 9 bases in between. Germline CDR1 is MGHRA and CDR2 is YSYEKL. The CDR3 contains 14 residues. CDR3 protein: CASSQDRELDTQYF. In DNA form, the CDR3 reads TGCGCCAGCAGCCAAGATCGGGAGCTAGATACGCAGTATTTT.

The J gene is TRBJ2-1, the V gene TRBV6-2 or TRBV6-3; possible D gene TRBD2, 5 bases. V dropped 7 bases and J dropped 4 bases, with 14 bases sitting between them. The CDR3 totals 14 residues. Looked up from germline, CDR1 is MNHEY and CDR2 is SVGEGT. The CDR3 spells CASTLDWIYNEQFF. The CDR3 DNA reads TGTGCCAGCACCTTGGACTGGATTTACAATGAGCAGTTCTTC.

This clonotype was detected many times. The rearrangement uses TRBV29-1 and TRBJ2-3, with D unresolved. V was trimmed by 4 bases and J by 2 bases, leaving 10 bases between them. Germline V gene data show CDR1 as SQVTM and CDR2 as ANQGSEA. CDR3 length: 13 amino acids. As DNA, the CDR3 is TGCAGCGTTGCGGGCAGGACCACAGATACGCAGTATTTT. It encodes CSVAGRTTDTQYF.

This clonotype appeared a few times. The V call is TRBV29-1, the J call TRBJ1-2; TRBD1 is a possible D gene (5 bases). Trimming cost V 3 bases and J 3 bases, with 11 bases left between them. The length of the CDR3 is 13 residues. Germline V lookup: CDR1 SQVTM, CDR2 ANQGSEA. The DNA for the CDR3 is TGCAGCGTTGAGACAGCGCGTGACTATGGCTACACCTTC. Its protein product is CSVETARDYGYTF.

This clonotype showed up many times. The V call is TRBV6-1, the J call TRBJ2-7; D is tentatively TRBD1 or TRBD2 (5 bases each). This CDR3 is built from 16 residues. Germline V lookup: CDR1 MNHNS, CDR2 SASEGT. V lost 5 bases to trimming and J lost 5 bases, with 22 bases between them. The CDR3 bases are TGTGCCAGCAGTACCCCCTTTGGGGGAAAGGGTGACGAGCAGTACTTC. This translates into CASSTPFGGKGDEQYF.

The chain recombines TRBV29-1 with TRBJ2-1; D perhaps matches TRBD1 (6 bases). The length of the CDR3 is 13 residues. The V end was cut by 6 bases, the J end by 4 bases, with 13 bases between. Germline assignment: CDR1 SQVTM and CDR2 ANQGSEA. The CDR3 is CSVSGTPYNEQFF. The CDR3 nucleotides are TGCAGCGTCTCCGGGACACCTTACAATGAGCAGTTCTTC.

This clonotype was picked up a small number of times. The chain recombines TRBV21-1 with TRBJ1-1; TRBD1, the table's D call, was not compared with the DNA. TRBV21-1 is marked as a pseudogene. The CDR3 contains 14 residues. The CDR3 DNA is TGTGCCAGGGACCGGACAGTGAGGAACACTGAAGCTTTCTTT. Its translation: CARDRTVRNTEAFF.

This clonotype occurred a few times. The chain links TRBV5-1 to TRBJ1-2; a weak D match, TRBD1 (5 bases). V lost 0 bases and J lost 5, with 8 bases in between. Germline V gene sequence: CDR1 SGHRS, CDR2 YFSETQ. This CDR3 has 13 amino acids. CDR3 in DNA: TGCGCCAGCAGCTTGGGGACACTGTATGGCTACACCTTC. Translation: CASSLGTLYGYTF.

This clonotype was detected only a few times. This chain joins TRBV4-3 and TRBJ2-7, with 9 bases that match TRBD2. CDR3 length: 17 residues. V lost 0 bases and J lost 0; bases outside the gene matches: 6. Germline assignment: CDR1 LGHNA and CDR2 YSLEER. CDR3 nucleotides: TGCGCCAGCAGCCAAGATCTACCTAGCGGGACCTCCTACGAGCAGTACTTC. It yields the protein CASSQDLPSGTSYEQYF.

This clonotype was observed a few times. The chain joins TRBV7-3 to TRBJ2-3; no definite D call. The CDR3 extends over 10 amino acids. Germline V gene sequence: CDR1 SGHTA, CDR2 FQGTGA. The germline V and J ends were trimmed by 4 bases and 10 bases, with 6 bases remaining between them. The CDR3 DNA reads as TGTGCCAGCAGCTCGCCTTCGCAGTATTTT. This sequence encodes CASSSPSQYF.